A selection of T cell receptor beta chains follows, all from one sample in a study of T cell responses to AZD1222 COVID-19 vaccine. Method: immunoSEQ multiplex PCR; TCRdb's copy keeps in-frame clones and lacks some. The sample contains about 35,000 clones, less than 90% of which appear only once. Here the sequenced sample was peripheral blood, taken on day 0 of AZD1222 vaccination. All receptors come from an adult in good health. Both conserved end residues are part of each CDR3. Fields, in order: J gene, clone size, D gene, V gene, CDR3 protein, CDR3 DNA. D genes are given only for firm matches. Only part of the rows carry a size: once, few, many, or a class if the clone is expanded.

TRBJ1-2,NA,TRBD1,TRBV5-8,CASSWVTGGNYGYTF,TGTGCCAGCAGCTGGGTGACAGGGGGCAACTATGGCTACACCTTC
TRBJ1-5,NA,TRBD1,TRBV15,CATSAGTGKGNQPQHF,TGTGCCACCAGTGCCGGGACAGGGAAAGGCAATCAGCCCCAGCATTTT
TRBJ2-7,NA,NA,TRBV11-2,CASSLNGDEQYF,TGTGCCAGCAGCTTAAACGGGGACGAGCAGTACTTC
TRBJ2-1,NA,NA,TRBV10-1,CASSERGASVNEQFF,TGCGCCAGCAGTGAGAGGGGAGCTTCTGTTAATGAGCAGTTCTTC
TRBJ2-3,NA,TRBD1,TRBV12-5,CASGGDRADTQYF,TGTGCTAGTGGCGGGGACAGGGCAGATACGCAGTATTTT
TRBJ1-6,NA,NA,TRBV19,CASSGTATNSPLHF,TGTGCCAGCTCCGGGACCGCCACTAATTCACCCCTCCACTTT
TRBJ2-5,NA,TRBD1,TRBV4-2,CASSQGQGPIGETQYF,TGTGCCAGCAGCCAAGGACAGGGGCCCATTGGAGAGACCCAGTACTTC
TRBJ2-3,NA,NA,TRBV6-4,CASSDSRNSSTDTQYF,TGTGCCAGCAGTGACTCGAGGAACAGTAGCACAGATACGCAGTATTTT
TRBJ1-3,few,NA,TRBV5-1,CASSLGGPSGNTIYF,TGCGCCAGCAGCTTGGGAGGCCCATCTGGAAACACCATATATTTT
TRBJ1-6,once,NA,TRBV19,CASSTALNSPLHF,TGTGCCAGTAGTACAGCCTTGAATTCACCCCTCCACTTT
TRBJ1-1,NA,NA,TRBV3-1/TRBV3-2,CASSPSLGEAFF,TGTGCCAGCAGCCCTTCGCTGGGGGAAGCTTTCTTT
TRBJ2-1,NA,TRBD2,TRBV6-2/TRBV6-3,CASSKLAGAVEQFF,TGTGCCAGCAGTAAGTTAGCGGGAGCAGTTGAGCAGTTCTTC
TRBJ1-3,NA,NA,TRBV5-8,CASSSDQGNTIYF,TGTGCCAGCAGCTCCGACCAGGGAAACACCATATATTTT
TRBJ2-3,NA,TRBD2,TRBV28,CASSLWTSGITDTQYF,TGTGCCAGCAGTTTATGGACTAGCGGGATCACAGATACGCAGTATTTT
TRBJ2-5,NA,NA,TRBV6-5,CASSYRETQYF,TGTGCCAGCAGTTACAGGGAGACCCAGTACTTC
TRBJ1-3,NA,NA,TRBV7-2,CASSFSMRNGNTIYF,TGTGCCAGCAGCTTTTCTATGAGGAATGGAAACACCATATATTTT
TRBJ2-1,NA,NA,TRBV7-7,CASSLGGPGDNEQFF,TGTGCCAGCAGCTTGGGGGGCCCCGGCGACAATGAGCAGTTCTTC
TRBJ1-2,few,NA,TRBV29-1,CSATDGYTF,TGCAGCGCGACTGATGGCTACACCTTC
TRBJ1-4,NA,TRBD1,TRBV28,CASSFVETTGTANEKLFF,TGTGCCAGCAGTTTTGTGGAGACGACCGGGACAGCTAATGAAAAACTGTTTTTT
TRBJ1-6,NA,TRBD1,TRBV7-2,CASSLTGTGTSPLHF,TGTGCCAGCAGCCTCACCGGGACAGGGACTTCACCCCTCCACTTT
TRBJ1-5,NA,TRBD1,TRBV28,CASLDRASNQPQHF,TGTGCCAGCCTGGACAGGGCTAGCAATCAGCCCCAGCATTTT
TRBJ1-5,NA,NA,TRBV12-3/TRBV12-4,CASTPTSRGPQHF,TGTGCCAGCACTCCTACCTCGCGGGGGCCCCAGCATTTT
TRBJ2-5,once,NA,TRBV7-2,CASSLTVGGETQYF,TGTGCCAGCAGCTTAACGGTAGGGGGAGAGACCCAGTACTTC
TRBJ2-2,NA,NA,TRBV7-6,CASSPRGAGELFF,TGTGCCAGCAGCCCAAGGGGAGCCGGGGAGCTGTTTTTT
TRBJ1-6,NA,NA,TRBV27,CASSSPGVGSPLHF,TGTGCCAGCAGTTCCCCAGGAGTAGGTTCACCCCTCCACTTT
TRBJ1-5,NA,TRBD1,TRBV28,CASSGQGSNQPQHF,TGTGCCAGCAGTGGACAGGGTAGTAATCAGCCCCAGCATTTT
TRBJ2-1,NA,TRBD2,TRBV19,CASSIGDSGSYEQFF,TGTGCCAGTAGTATAGGGGATAGCGGGAGTTATGAGCAGTTCTTC
TRBJ1-5,NA,NA,TRBV28,CASSLWGSGTLGHQPQHF,TGTGCCAGCAGTTTATGGGGTTCCGGGACATTGGGCCATCAGCCCCAGCATTTT
TRBJ1-1,NA,TRBD1,TRBV4-3,CASSQDTGVPTEAFF,TGCGCCAGCAGCCAAGATACAGGGGTGCCCACTGAAGCTTTCTTT
TRBJ2-1,NA,NA,TRBV6-2/TRBV6-3,CASSLYSADYNEQFF,TGTGCCAGCAGCCTGTATTCAGCGGACTACAATGAGCAGTTCTTC
TRBJ1-5,NA,NA,TRBV7-8,CASSGQSRTYSNQPQHF,TGTGCCAGCAGCGGACAGTCCCGGACTTATAGCAATCAGCCCCAGCATTTT
TRBJ1-1,once,NA,TRBV5-1,CASSLEGVMNTEAFF,TGCGCCAGCAGCTTGGAGGGGGTCATGAACACTGAAGCTTTCTTT
TRBJ1-4,medium-sized,NA,TRBV6-5,CASRPRQLEKLFF,TGTGCCAGCAGACCCCGACAGCTTGAAAAACTGTTTTTT
TRBJ2-5,NA,NA,TRBV12-5,CASGSGSGETQYF,TGTGCTAGTGGTTCGGGGTCCGGGGAGACCCAGTACTTC
TRBJ2-1,NA,NA,TRBV5-1,CARLAVYNEQFF,TGCGCCAGGTTGGCGGTCTACAATGAGCAGTTCTTC
TRBJ1-5,NA,NA,TRBV6-5,CASRDRGNQPQHF,TGTGCCAGCAGGGACAGAGGCAATCAGCCCCAGCATTTT
TRBJ1-2,NA,TRBD1,TRBV19,CASSIAGTGGYGYTF,TGTGCCAGTAGTATCGCCGGGACAGGGGGCTATGGCTACACCTTC
TRBJ1-1,NA,NA,TRBV28,CASSLPGQRNTEAFF,TGTGCCAGCAGTTTGCCGGGACAACGGAACACTGAAGCTTTCTTT
TRBJ2-1,NA,TRBD2,TRBV7-6,CASSLVRSGAGSGEQFF,TGTGCCAGCAGCTTAGTTCGGAGCGGGGCGGGCAGTGGAGAGCAGTTCTTC
TRBJ1-4,once,NA,TRBV27,CASSPSSNLREKLFF,TGTGCCAGCAGTCCTTCTTCCAACTTGCGCGAAAAACTGTTTTTT
TRBJ1-4,NA,NA,TRBV19,CASKWGEKLFF,TGTGCCAGTAAATGGGGCGAAAAACTGTTTTTT
TRBJ2-3,once,TRBD1,TRBV7-3,CASSLKGGSNTQYF,TGTGCCAGCAGCTTAAAAGGGGGCAGTAATACGCAGTATTTT
TRBJ1-4,NA,NA,TRBV18,CASSPYSQGEYEKLFF,TGTGCCAGCTCACCATATTCCCAAGGGGAATACGAAAAACTGTTTTTT
TRBJ2-5,NA,NA,TRBV28,CASSAPTSSSETQYF,TGTGCCAGCAGCGCCCCTACTTCTAGCAGCGAGACCCAGTACTTC
TRBJ1-5,NA,TRBD1,TRBV4-2,CASSQATGVQPQHF,TGTGCCAGCAGCCAGGCGACAGGGGTACAGCCCCAGCATTTT
TRBJ2-5,NA,TRBD1,TRBV9,CASSPLDDRGMEETQYF,TGTGCCAGCAGCCCCTTGGACGACAGGGGGATGGAAGAGACCCAGTACTTC
TRBJ2-5,NA,TRBD1,TRBV7-9,CASSWDSRETQYF,TGTGCCAGCAGCTGGGACAGTCGAGAGACCCAGTACTTC
TRBJ2-7,NA,NA,TRBV10-3,CAISRGGSYEQYF,TGTGCCATCAGTCGGGGTGGCTCCTACGAGCAGTACTTC
TRBJ1-5,few,NA,TRBV30,CAWSRQPKEPQHF,TGTGCCTGGAGTCGACAGCCAAAGGAGCCCCAGCATTTT
TRBJ1-2,NA,NA,TRBV7-9,CASSQGPGGLGYTF,TGTGCCAGCAGCCAAGGACCTGGGGGTCTTGGCTACACCTTC
TRBJ2-3,NA,NA,TRBV7-2,CASSPGPGMGTDTQYF,TGTGCCAGCAGCCCCGGACCGGGAATGGGCACAGATACGCAGTATTTT
TRBJ2-1,NA,NA,TRBV5-1,CASSNSGTATSGYNEQFF,TGCGCCAGCAGCAACTCCGGGACAGCAACTAGCGGTTACAATGAGCAGTTCTTC
TRBJ2-5,once,TRBD1,TRBV5-1,CASSDPTGEETQYF,TGCGCCAGTAGCGACCCGACAGGGGAAGAGACCCAGTACTTC
TRBJ1-6,NA,NA,TRBV2,CASSEYRAGNSPLHF,TGTGCCAGCAGCGAATACAGGGCGGGTAATTCACCCCTCCACTTT
TRBJ1-5,NA,TRBD1,TRBV7-7,CASSFRDRVNQPQHF,TGTGCTAGCAGCTTTCGGGACAGGGTTAATCAGCCCCAGCATTTT
TRBJ1-1,few,NA,TRBV29-1,CSVQNTEAFF,TGCAGCGTTCAGAACACTGAAGCTTTCTTT